One and the same sample provided the 10 T cell receptor beta chains below, sequenced in a study of T cell responses to AZD1222 COVID-19 vaccine. Clones were sequenced by immunoSEQ multiplex PCR, and TCRdb holds only the in-frame ones, with some missing. The repertoire holds tens of thousands of clones, with roughly 90% as singletons. The sample in question was peripheral blood, obtained on day 0 of AZD1222 vaccination. Receptor source: an adult in good health.

The chain is built from TRBV20-1 and TRBJ1-1; D remains ambiguous. This CDR3 spans 14 amino acids. The V gene's germline CDR1 is DFQATT and CDR2 SNEGSKA (reference sequence). V shed 3 bases and J shed 0 bases, with 11 bases lying between them. CDR3 in DNA: TGCAGTGCTAGTAACCACCCCCTGAACACTGAAGCTTTCTTT. This sequence encodes CSASNHPLNTEAFF.

The rearrangement joins TRBV3-1 (or the pseudogene TRBV3-2) to TRBJ2-7, with D possibly matching TRBD2 (6 bases). Germline values: CDR1 LGHDT, CDR2 YNNKEL (reference sequence). This CDR3 comprises 13 residues. Trimming left V 3 bases short and J 4 bases short, with 10 bases between. CDR3 sequence: CASSHGRPYEQYF. For the CDR3, the DNA is TGTGCCAGCAGCCACGGGAGACCATACGAGCAGTACTTC.

This chain joins TRBV19 and TRBJ2-7; D perhaps matches TRBD1 (5 bases). V was cut by 3 bases and J by 5 bases, with 11 bases left in between. CDR1 is LNHDA, CDR2 SQIVND, per germline (reference sequence). The CDR3 totals 13 residues. In DNA form, the CDR3 reads TGTGCCAGTAGTATCAGGGAAGGAGACGAGCAGTACTTC. It is translated as CASSIREGDEQYF.

The V and J genes are TRBV6-2 or TRBV6-3 and TRBJ1-5, with 7 bases matching TRBD1. The CDR3 length is 19 residues. After removal of 0 bases from V and 7 bases from J, the junction contained 18 bases not matched to a gene. CDR1 is MNHEY and CDR2 is SVGEGT in the germline V gene. CDR3 coding DNA: TGTGCCAGCAGTTACTCGAGGAATTTGGTGGAGGGGGCGCGACAGCCCCAGCATTTT. Its translation is CASSYSRNLVEGARQPQHF.

There are a few counts of this clone. V and J are TRBV14 and TRBJ1-1; D is uncertain. The germline gives CDR1 SGHDN, CDR2 FVKESK. The CDR3 contains 12 residues. The V end was cut by 3 bases, the J end by 5 bases, with 7 bases between. The CDR3 is CASSHLPTEAFF. Written as DNA, the CDR3 is TGTGCCAGCAGCCACCTTCCTACTGAAGCTTTCTTT.

The table lists this clone with a count of one. The chain joins TRBV5-1 to TRBJ2-2; TRBD1 might be the D (5 bases). The CDR3 consists of 13 residues. Germline CDR1 is SGHRS and CDR2 is YFSETQ. V lost 5 bases and J lost 3, with 8 bases in between. The CDR3 sequence: CASRDSHTGELFF. The CDR3 bases are TGCGCCAGCAGAGACAGTCACACCGGGGAGCTGTTTTTT.

The chain uses TRBV5-1 and TRBJ2-5, with 12 bases matching TRBD2. The CDR3 runs 15 residues. The germline CDR1 and CDR2 sequences are SGHRS and YFSETQ. Trimming took 4 bases from V and 3 from J; bases not matched to a gene: 4. CDR3 protein: CASSTRLAGEETQYF. For the CDR3, the DNA is TGCGCCAGCAGCACTAGACTAGCGGGAGAAGAGACCCAGTACTTC.

The chain combines TRBV2 with TRBJ2-5; TRBD2 agrees at 7 bases. Germline V gene sequence: CDR1 SNHLY, CDR2 FYNNEI. The CDR3 length is 13 residues. V lost 8 bases and J lost 5; bases outside the gene matches: 8. CDR3 nucleotides: TGTGCCAGCCTTCTGCGGGAGAGGGAGACCCAGTACTTC. Its protein product is CASLLRERETQYF.

The chain recombines TRBV29-1 with TRBJ2-3; the D gene is possibly TRBD2 (5 bases). CDR1 is SQVTM, CDR2 ANQGSEA, per germline. CDR3 length: 14 residues. The germline V and J ends were trimmed by 6 bases and 6 bases, with 19 bases remaining between them. This chain's CDR3 is CSVVPRGPPDTQYF. For the CDR3, the DNA is TGCAGCGTCGTACCTCGGGGTCCCCCCGATACGCAGTATTTT.

This clone was counted a single time. This rearrangement joins TRBV7-9 to TRBJ2-3; 8 bases are shared with TRBD2. There are 18 residues in the CDR3. Trimming removed 5 bases from V and 6 bases from J; junction bases left unmatched: 19. Germline loops: CDR1 SEHNR, CDR2 FQNEAQ (reference sequence). CDR3 nucleotides: TGTGCCAGCAGCCAAACCGGGACTAGTCATCAGAGGGTGGATACGCAGTATTTT. Residues: CASSQTGTSHQRVDTQYF.